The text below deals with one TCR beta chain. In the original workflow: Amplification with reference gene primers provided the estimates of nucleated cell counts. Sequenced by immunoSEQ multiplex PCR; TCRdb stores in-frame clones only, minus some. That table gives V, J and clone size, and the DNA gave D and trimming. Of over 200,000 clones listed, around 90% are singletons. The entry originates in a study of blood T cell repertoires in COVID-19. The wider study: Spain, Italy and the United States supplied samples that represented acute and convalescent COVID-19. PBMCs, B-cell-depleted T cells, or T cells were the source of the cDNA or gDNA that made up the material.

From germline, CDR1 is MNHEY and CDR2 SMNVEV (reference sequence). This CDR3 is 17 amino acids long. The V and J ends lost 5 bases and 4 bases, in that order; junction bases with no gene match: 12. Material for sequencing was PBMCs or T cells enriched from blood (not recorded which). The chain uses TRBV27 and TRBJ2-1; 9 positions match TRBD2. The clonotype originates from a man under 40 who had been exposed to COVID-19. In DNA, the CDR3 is TGTGCCAGCAGTCTGAGGGTAGCGGGGGCCCTTTACAATGAGCAGTTCTTC. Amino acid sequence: CASSLRVAGALYNEQFF.